The rows below give T cell receptor beta chains drawn from one sample of a study of cytotoxic CD8 clonotypes in ibrutinib-treated CLL. Assay: immunoSEQ multiplex PCR; the TCRdb copy retains only in-frame clones and omits some. The sample lists about 270,000 clones, 60% to 80% seen once, with 5.6% in the top ten. This specimen was PBMCs, taken at disease progression, from a patient treated with ibrutinib. The receptors originated from a human donor with chronic lymphocytic leukemia. Each CDR3 is given with its conserved first and last residue. A D gene is named only where the DNA matches it firmly. Some rows have no size entry. The others give once, few or many, or a class for an expanded clone.

d_call clone_size j_call v_call cdr3_aa cdr3_nt
. . TRBJ1-2 TRBV10-3 CAISEDRDDGYTF TGTGCCATCAGTGAGGATAGGGATGATGGCTACACCTTC
. . TRBJ2-7 TRBV18 CASSPTTSYEQYF TGTGCCAGCTCACCGACGACATCCTACGAGCAGTACTTC
. . TRBJ2-7 TRBV6-6 CASSSFTNEQYF TGTGCCAGCAGTTCATTTACAAACGAGCAGTACTTC
. . TRBJ2-5 TRBV6-5 CASRLIQDNQETQYF TGTGCCAGCAGGCTTATCCAGGACAACCAAGAGACCCAGTACTTC
TRBD1 few TRBJ2-7 TRBV6-6 CASSLTQGAREQYF TGTGCCAGCAGCCTTACTCAGGGGGCGAGGGAGCAGTACTTC
. . TRBJ2-3 TRBV29-1 CSVVALISGTFKSTDTQYF TGCAGCGTTGTGGCCCTGATCTCCGGGACATTTAAAAGCACAGATACGCAGTATTTT
TRBD1 few TRBJ2-1 TRBV25-1 CASSVRDRALDEQFF TGTGCCAGCAGTGTCCGGGACAGGGCTTTGGATGAGCAGTTCTTC
. . TRBJ2-5 TRBV4-1 CASSPLGKTQYF TGCGCCAGCAGCCCACTGGGGAAGACCCAGTACTTC
. once TRBJ1-6 TRBV7-2 CASSLLDPGVLNSPLHF TGTGCCAGCAGCTTATTGGATCCAGGGGTTCTTAATTCACCCCTCCACTTT
TRBD1 once TRBJ1-1 TRBV11-2 CASSLGVNRGTEAFF TGTGCCAGCAGCTTAGGGGTGAACAGGGGCACTGAAGCTTTCTTT
. . TRBJ2-7 TRBV6-1 CASSEDGTYEQYF TGTGCCAGCAGTGAAGACGGGACTTACGAGCAGTACTTC
. . TRBJ2-3 TRBV4-1 CASSQGNPTDTQYF TGCGCCAGCAGCCAAGGGAATCCCACAGATACGCAGTATTTT
TRBD1 . TRBJ2-7 TRBV27 CASSLSSRGYEQYF TGTGCCAGCAGTTTATCGAGCAGGGGGTACGAGCAGTACTTC
TRBD1 . TRBJ2-1 TRBV6-1 CASRPRGLRYNEQFF TGTGCCAGCAGACCCAGGGGGCTTCGGTACAATGAGCAGTTCTTC
TRBD1 . TRBJ1-1 TRBV29-1 CSAERPGQGIVDTEAFF TGCAGCGCCGAGAGGCCGGGACAGGGAATTGTGGACACTGAAGCTTTCTTT
TRBD1 once TRBJ2-7 TRBV10-3 CAISQSMVRQGASYEQYF TGTGCCATCAGTCAGTCAATGGTTAGGCAGGGGGCCTCCTACGAGCAGTACTTC
TRBD1 . TRBJ1-5 TRBV6-6 CASSPTGGADQPQHF TGTGCCAGCAGTCCGACAGGGGGCGCTGATCAGCCCCAGCATTTT
. . TRBJ1-2 TRBV9 CASSVRPPYGYTF TGTGCCAGCAGCGTACGCCCCCCCTATGGCTACACCTTC
. . TRBJ2-1 TRBV5-1 CASSLNRPVGEQFF TGCGCCAGCAGCTTGAACAGGCCCGTGGGTGAGCAGTTCTTC
TRBD2 . TRBJ2-1 TRBV5-1 CASSLEASGSYSEQFF TGCGCCAGCAGCTTGGAGGCTAGCGGGAGTTACAGTGAGCAGTTCTTC
TRBD1 . TRBJ2-7 TRBV5-1 CASARTGSSYEQYF TGCGCCAGCGCCAGGACAGGGAGCTCCTACGAGCAGTACTTC
TRBD2 . TRBJ2-5 TRBV7-2 CASSLSSGRASSAQETQYF TGTGCCAGCAGCCTAAGTAGCGGGAGGGCCTCGTCGGCTCAAGAGACCCAGTACTTC
TRBD2 . TRBJ2-7 TRBV19 CASSHSGGAYEQYF TGTGCCAGTAGTCACAGCGGGGGGGCGTACGAGCAGTACTTC
TRBD1 once TRBJ2-6 TRBV7-9 CASSRGGSPSGANVLTF TGTGCCAGCAGCCGAGGGGGCTCCCCCTCTGGGGCCAACGTCCTGACTTTC
. few TRBJ1-2 TRBV7-2 CASSPWTGSGGYGYTF TGTGCCAGCAGCCCCTGGACTGGGTCCGGGGGCTATGGCTACACCTTC
. . TRBJ2-7 TRBV9 CASSVASNSLEQYF TGTGCCAGCAGCGTAGCCTCGAACTCCCTGGAGCAGTACTTC
TRBD1 . TRBJ1-2 TRBV2 CASSTGVNYGYTF TGTGCCAGCAGCACAGGGGTTAACTATGGCTACACCTTC
TRBD1 . TRBJ2-3 TRBV27 CASSPDRVRDTQYF TGTGCCAGCAGTCCCGACAGGGTCCGGGATACGCAGTATTTT
. . TRBJ2-7 TRBV7-2 CASSFGPNPLYEQYF TGTGCCAGCAGCTTCGGGCCCAACCCACTCTACGAGCAGTACTTC
. . TRBJ2-2 TRBV9 CATQTGSNTGELFF TGTGCCACCCAGACAGGATCGAACACCGGGGAGCTGTTTTTT
. . TRBJ2-2 TRBV23-1 CASSQSTGKDTGELFF TGCGCCAGCAGTCAATCTACAGGTAAAGACACCGGGGAGCTGTTTTTT
. once TRBJ2-7 TRBV27 CASSLQEGLEQYF TGTGCCAGCAGTTTACAAGAGGGGCTCGAGCAGTACTTC
. . TRBJ2-3 TRBV2 CASSDLPRGVRADTQYF TGTGCCAGCAGTGACCTCCCCAGGGGGGTTCGGGCAGATACGCAGTATTTT
. . TRBJ1-5 TRBV15 CATTKGAYSNQPQHF TGTGCCACCACGAAGGGTGCCTATAGCAATCAGCCCCAGCATTTT
TRBD1 . TRBJ1-2 TRBV7-9 CASSPSWAIGTAPNYGYTF TGTGCCAGCAGCCCCTCGTGGGCCATAGGGACAGCACCTAACTATGGCTACACCTTC
TRBD1 . TRBJ1-1 TRBV19 CASSVQGIEAFF TGTGCCAGTAGTGTACAGGGGATTGAAGCTTTCTTT
TRBD1 . TRBJ1-2 TRBV5-1 CASSAGQEKYGYTF TGCGCCAGCTCTGCTGGACAGGAAAAATATGGCTACACCTTC
. . TRBJ2-1 TRBV2 CASSQGFYNEQFF TGTGCCAGCAGTCAGGGGTTCTACAATGAGCAGTTCTTC
. . TRBJ1-1 TRBV28 CASSVKGNTEAFF TGTGCCAGCAGCGTGAAGGGGAACACTGAAGCTTTCTTT
. . TRBJ1-1 TRBV7-9 CASSLRSVNTEAFF TGTGCCAGCAGCCTAAGATCCGTGAACACTGAAGCTTTCTTT
TRBD1 . TRBJ1-1 TRBV10-3 CAISDRAAEAFF TGTGCCATCAGCGACAGGGCTGCTGAAGCTTTCTTT
. . TRBJ1-2 TRBV6-5 CASSIGLSYGYTF TGTGCCAGCAGTATAGGATTGAGCTATGGCTACACCTTC
. few TRBJ1-6 TRBV28 CASSLLGNSPLHF TGTGCCAGCAGTTTATTGGGGAATTCACCCCTCCACTTT
. . TRBJ2-7 TRBV6-5 CASSLVGFYEQYF TGTGCCAGCAGTTTGGTGGGGTTCTACGAGCAGTACTTC
. . TRBJ2-6 TRBV19 CASPTRVGSGANVLTF TGTGCCAGCCCGACCAGAGTAGGCTCTGGGGCCAACGTCCTGACTTTC
TRBD1 . TRBJ2-7 TRBV29-1 CSVVRGREQYF TGCAGCGTTGTGAGGGGGCGCGAGCAGTACTTC
. . TRBJ1-2 TRBV9 CASSSPSSNGNYGYTF TGTGCCAGCAGCTCACCCAGTAGTAATGGCAACTATGGCTACACCTTC
. . TRBJ2-7 TRBV9 CASSPGGGSLYEQYF TGTGCCAGCAGCCCAGGAGGCGGTAGCTTGTACGAGCAGTACTTC
. . TRBJ2-7 TRBV18 CASSPILKPSYEQYF TGTGCCAGCTCACCAATATTGAAGCCCTCCTACGAGCAGTACTTC
. . TRBJ2-7 TRBV5-1 CASSLSHGRGYEQYF TGCGCCAGCAGCTTGTCACACGGACGGGGATACGAGCAGTACTTC
. . TRBJ2-5 TRBV29-1 CSVDRVQETQYF TGCAGCGTTGACCGGGTCCAAGAGACCCAGTACTTC